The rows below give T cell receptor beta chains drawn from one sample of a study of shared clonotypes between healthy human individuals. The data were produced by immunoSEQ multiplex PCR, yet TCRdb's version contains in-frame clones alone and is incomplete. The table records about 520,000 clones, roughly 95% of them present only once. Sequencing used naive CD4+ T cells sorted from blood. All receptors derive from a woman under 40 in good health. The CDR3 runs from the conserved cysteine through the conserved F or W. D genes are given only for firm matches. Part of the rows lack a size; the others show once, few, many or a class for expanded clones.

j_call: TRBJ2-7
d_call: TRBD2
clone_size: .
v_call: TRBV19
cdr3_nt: TGTGCCAGTAGTATAATGAGCGGGACCACCTACGAGCAGTACTTC
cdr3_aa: CASSIMSGTTYEQYF

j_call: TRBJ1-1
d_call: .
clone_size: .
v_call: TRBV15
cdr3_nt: TGTGCCACCAGCAGAGGAAAGGTCCGGGGCACTGAAGCTTTCTTT
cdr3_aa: CATSRGKVRGTEAFF

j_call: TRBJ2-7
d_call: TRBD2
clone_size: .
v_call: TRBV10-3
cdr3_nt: TGTGCCATCAGTGAAAAACCTAGCGGGAGCGCGTACGAGCAGTACTTC
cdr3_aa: CAISEKPSGSAYEQYF

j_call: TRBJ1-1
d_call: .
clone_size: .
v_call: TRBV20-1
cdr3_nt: TGCAGCGACGTGGGAGACACTGAAGCTTTCTTT
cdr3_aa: CSDVGDTEAFF

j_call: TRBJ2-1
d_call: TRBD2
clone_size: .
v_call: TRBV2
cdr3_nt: TGTGCCAGCAGGCGCACTAGCGGGAGGTACAATGAGCAGTTCTTC
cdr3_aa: CASRRTSGRYNEQFF

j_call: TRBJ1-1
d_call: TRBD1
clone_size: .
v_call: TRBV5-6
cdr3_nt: TGTGCCAGCAGCCCGGCCGGGACAGGGGTAGCTGAAGCTTTCTTT
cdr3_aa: CASSPAGTGVAEAFF

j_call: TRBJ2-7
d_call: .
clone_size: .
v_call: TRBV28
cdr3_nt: TGTGCCAGCAGTTTAGCAGGGAGCTCCTACGAGCAGTACTTC
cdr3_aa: CASSLAGSSYEQYF

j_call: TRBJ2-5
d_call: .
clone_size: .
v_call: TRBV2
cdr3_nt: TGTGCCAGCAGTCGCCCCCCGGCGACCCAGTACTTC
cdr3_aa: CASSRPPATQYF

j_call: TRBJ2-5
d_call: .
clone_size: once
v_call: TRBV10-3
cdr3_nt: TGTGCCATCAGTGACCAGACAGGCACATTGGAGACCCAGTACTTC
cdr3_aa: CAISDQTGTLETQYF

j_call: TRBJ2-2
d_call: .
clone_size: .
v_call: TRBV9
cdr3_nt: TGTGCCAGCAGCTTTGACCGGGCCCTCCCTAACACCGGGGAGCTGTTTTTT
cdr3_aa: CASSFDRALPNTGELFF

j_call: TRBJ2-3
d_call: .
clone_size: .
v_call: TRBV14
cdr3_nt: TGTGCCAGCAGCCAAGCGTCGAGTTTCGATACGCAGTATTTT
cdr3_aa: CASSQASSFDTQYF

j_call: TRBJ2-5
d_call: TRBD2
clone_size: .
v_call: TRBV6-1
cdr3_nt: TGTGCCAGCAATCTTAGCGGGTCAGAGACCCAGTACTTC
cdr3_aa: CASNLSGSETQYF

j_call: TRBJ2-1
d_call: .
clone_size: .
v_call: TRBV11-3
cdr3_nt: TGTGCCAGCAGCTTAGGAGCCGGGGGCGATTACAATGAGCAGTTCTTC
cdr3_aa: CASSLGAGGDYNEQFF

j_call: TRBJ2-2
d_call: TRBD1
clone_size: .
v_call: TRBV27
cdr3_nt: TGTGCCAGCAGTGGGACCGGGACAGGGGTCCCCTACACCGGGGAGCTGTTTTTT
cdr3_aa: CASSGTGTGVPYTGELFF

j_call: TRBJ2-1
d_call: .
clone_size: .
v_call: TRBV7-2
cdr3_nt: TGTGCCAGCAGCCCCAGATCTCGCCGGGGTGAGCAGTTCTTC
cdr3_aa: CASSPRSRRGEQFF

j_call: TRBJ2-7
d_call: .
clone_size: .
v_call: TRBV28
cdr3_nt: TGTGCCAGCAGCCCGAACTGGCTGAGCTCCTACGAGCAGTACTTC
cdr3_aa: CASSPNWLSSYEQYF

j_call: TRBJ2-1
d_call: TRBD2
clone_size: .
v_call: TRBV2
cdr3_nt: TGTGCCAGCAAAATTGGCGGGGGGAGCAATGAGCAGTTCTTC
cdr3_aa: CASKIGGGSNEQFF

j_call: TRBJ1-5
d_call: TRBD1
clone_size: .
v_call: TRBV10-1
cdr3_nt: TGCGCCAGCAGTACCCTACCTGGGACAGGGGAAAATAGCAATCAGCCCCAGCATTTT
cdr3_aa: CASSTLPGTGENSNQPQHF

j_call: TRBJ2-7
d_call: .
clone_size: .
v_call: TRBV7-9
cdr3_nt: TGTGCCAGCAGCCCCCGCGGAGGGAATTCCTACGAGCAGTACTTC
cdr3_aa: CASSPRGGNSYEQYF

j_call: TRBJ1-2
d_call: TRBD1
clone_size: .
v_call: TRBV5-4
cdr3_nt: TGTGCCAGCAGCCCTCGACAGGGACTCTTCTATGGCTACACCTTC
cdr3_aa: CASSPRQGLFYGYTF

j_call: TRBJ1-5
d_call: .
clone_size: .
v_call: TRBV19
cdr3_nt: TGTGCCAGTATGGCCAGAAATCAGCCCCAGCATTTT
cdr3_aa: CASMARNQPQHF

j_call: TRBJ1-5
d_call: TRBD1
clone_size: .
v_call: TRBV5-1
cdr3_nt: TGCGCCAGCAGCCCCGGGACAGGAGGTTCTGATCAGCCCCAGCATTTT
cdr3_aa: CASSPGTGGSDQPQHF

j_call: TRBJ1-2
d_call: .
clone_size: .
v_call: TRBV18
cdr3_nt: TGTGCCAGCTCACCAACCCCACACATCTATGGCTACACCTTC
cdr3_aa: CASSPTPHIYGYTF

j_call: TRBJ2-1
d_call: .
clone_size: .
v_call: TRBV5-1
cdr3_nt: TGCGCCAGCAGCCAAGGGGTGGATGAGCAGTTCTTC
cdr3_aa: CASSQGVDEQFF

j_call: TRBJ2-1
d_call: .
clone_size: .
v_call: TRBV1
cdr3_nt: TGCACCAGCAGCCAAGCCTCTCCTAGCGGGTACTATGAGCAGTTCTTC
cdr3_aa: CTSSQASPSGYYEQFF

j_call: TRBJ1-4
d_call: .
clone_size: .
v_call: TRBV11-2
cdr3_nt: TGTGCCAGCAGCCATCCCGGGCCTAACGAAAAACTGTTTTTT
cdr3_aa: CASSHPGPNEKLFF

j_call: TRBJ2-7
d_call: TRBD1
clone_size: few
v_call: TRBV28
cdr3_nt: TGTGCCAGCATTTCTGGGACAGGATCCTACGAGCAGTACTTC
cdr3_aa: CASISGTGSYEQYF

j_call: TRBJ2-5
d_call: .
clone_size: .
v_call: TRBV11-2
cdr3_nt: TGTGCCAGCAGCCTCATGGGGGGTGGAGGGGAGACCCAGTACTTC
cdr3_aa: CASSLMGGGGETQYF

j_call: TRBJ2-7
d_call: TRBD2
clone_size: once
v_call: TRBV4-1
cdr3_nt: TGCGCCAGCAGCCAAGACCCTAGCGGGAATAGCTACGAGCAGTACTTC
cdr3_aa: CASSQDPSGNSYEQYF

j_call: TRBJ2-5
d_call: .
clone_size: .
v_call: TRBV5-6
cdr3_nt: TGTGCCAGCAGCCTTGGCTGGGGGACCCAGTACTTC
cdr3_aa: CASSLGWGTQYF

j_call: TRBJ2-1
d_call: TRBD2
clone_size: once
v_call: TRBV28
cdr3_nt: TGTGCCAGCGCTTATCCGGGACTAGCGGGGTACAATGAGCAGTTCTTC
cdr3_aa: CASAYPGLAGYNEQFF

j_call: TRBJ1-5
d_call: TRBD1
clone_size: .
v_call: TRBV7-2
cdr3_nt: TGTGCCAGCAGCTTAGACAGGGGAGTCGGTCAGCCCCAGCATTTT
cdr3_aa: CASSLDRGVGQPQHF

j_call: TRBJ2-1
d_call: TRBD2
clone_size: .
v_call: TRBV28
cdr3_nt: TGTGCCAGCAGCCCCATAGGGGAGGGCCAAAATGAGCAGTTCTTC
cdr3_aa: CASSPIGEGQNEQFF

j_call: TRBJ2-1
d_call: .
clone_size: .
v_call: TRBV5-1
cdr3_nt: TGCGCCAGCAGCTCAAGGGGATTTGACTACAATGAGCAGTTCTTC
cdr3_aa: CASSSRGFDYNEQFF

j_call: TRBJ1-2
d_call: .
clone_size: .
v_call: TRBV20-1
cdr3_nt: TGCAGTGCTAGAACCTATGGCTACACCTTC
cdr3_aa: CSARTYGYTF

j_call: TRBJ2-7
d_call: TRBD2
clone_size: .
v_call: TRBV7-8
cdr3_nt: TGTGCCAGCAGCATCCGCCGGGAGGTACCCCTGTACGAGCAGTACTTC
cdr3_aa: CASSIRREVPLYEQYF

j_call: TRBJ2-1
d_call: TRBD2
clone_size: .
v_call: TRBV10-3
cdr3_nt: TGTGCCATCAGTGGGAGTGGCGGGAGAGAGGGTGAGCAGTTCTTC
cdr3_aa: CAISGSGGREGEQFF